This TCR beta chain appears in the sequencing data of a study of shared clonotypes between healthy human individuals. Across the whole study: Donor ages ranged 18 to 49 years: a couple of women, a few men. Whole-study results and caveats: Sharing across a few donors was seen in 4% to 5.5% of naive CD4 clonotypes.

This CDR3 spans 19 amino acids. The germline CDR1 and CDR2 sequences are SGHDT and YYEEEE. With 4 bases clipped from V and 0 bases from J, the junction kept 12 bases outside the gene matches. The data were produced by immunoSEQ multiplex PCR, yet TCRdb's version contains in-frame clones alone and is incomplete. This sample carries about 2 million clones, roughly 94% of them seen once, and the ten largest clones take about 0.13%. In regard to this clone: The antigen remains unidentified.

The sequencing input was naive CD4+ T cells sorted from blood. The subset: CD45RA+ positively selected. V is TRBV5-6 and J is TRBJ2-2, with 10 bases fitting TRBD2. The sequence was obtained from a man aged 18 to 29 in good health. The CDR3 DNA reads TGTGCCAGCAGCGGACCCTGGACTAGCGGACCATCGAACACCGGGGAGCTGTTTTTT. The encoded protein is CASSGPWTSGPSNTGELFF.